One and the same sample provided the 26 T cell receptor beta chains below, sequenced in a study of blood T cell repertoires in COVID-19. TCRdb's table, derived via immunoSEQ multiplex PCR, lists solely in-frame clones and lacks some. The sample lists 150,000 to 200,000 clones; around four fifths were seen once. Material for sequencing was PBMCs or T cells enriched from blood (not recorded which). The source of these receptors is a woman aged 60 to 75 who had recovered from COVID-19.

The CDR3 nucleotides are TGTGCCAGCAGCTTAACCGGGAGTGCTGGGGCCAACGTCCTGACTTTC. This sequence encodes CASSLTGSAGANVLTF. This chain joins TRBV7-3 and TRBJ2-6; D perhaps matches TRBD2 (6 bases). This CDR3 comprises 16 residues. The V end lost 0 bases, the J end lost 2 bases, and 8 bases lay between the germline ends. CDR1 is SGHTA and CDR2 is FQGTGA in the germline V gene.

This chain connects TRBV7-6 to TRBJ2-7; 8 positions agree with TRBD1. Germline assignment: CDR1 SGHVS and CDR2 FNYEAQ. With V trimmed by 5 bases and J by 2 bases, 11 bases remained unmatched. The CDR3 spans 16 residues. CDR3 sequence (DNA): TGTGCCAGCAGCGCTCAACCCGGGACAGGAACCTACGAGCAGTACTTC. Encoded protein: CASSAQPGTGTYEQYF.

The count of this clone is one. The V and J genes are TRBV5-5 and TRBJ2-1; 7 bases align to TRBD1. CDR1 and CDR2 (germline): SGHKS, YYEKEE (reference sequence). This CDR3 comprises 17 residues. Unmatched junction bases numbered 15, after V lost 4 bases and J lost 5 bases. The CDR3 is CASSVTGTARNNNEQFF. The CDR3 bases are TGTGCCAGCAGCGTGACCGGGACAGCAAGAAACAACAATGAGCAGTTCTTC.

The CDR3 reads CASSSLGQKGYTF. As DNA, the CDR3 is TGTGCCAGCTCATCCCTAGGACAAAAAGGCTACACCTTC. V usage is TRBV18 and J usage is TRBJ1-2; D possibly corresponds to TRBD1 (5 bases). Germline V gene sequence: CDR1 KGHSH, CDR2 LQKENI. The V gene lost 5 bases and the J gene lost 8 bases, with 15 bases spanning the gap. This CDR3 is 13 amino acids long.

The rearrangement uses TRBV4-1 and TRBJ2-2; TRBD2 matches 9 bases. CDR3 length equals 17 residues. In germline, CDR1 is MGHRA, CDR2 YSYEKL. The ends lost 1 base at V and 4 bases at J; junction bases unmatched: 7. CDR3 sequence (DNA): TGCGCCAGCAGCCAAGCTAATATGGGACTAGCCACCGGGGAGCTGTTTTTT. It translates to CASSQANMGLATGELFF.

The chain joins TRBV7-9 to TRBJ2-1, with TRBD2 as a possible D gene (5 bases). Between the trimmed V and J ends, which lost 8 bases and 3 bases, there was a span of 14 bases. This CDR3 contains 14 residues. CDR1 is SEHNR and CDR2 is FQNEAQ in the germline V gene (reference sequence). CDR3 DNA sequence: TGTGCCAGCGGAGCGTCCGGGGACTACAATGAGCAGTTCTTC. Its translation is CASGASGDYNEQFF.

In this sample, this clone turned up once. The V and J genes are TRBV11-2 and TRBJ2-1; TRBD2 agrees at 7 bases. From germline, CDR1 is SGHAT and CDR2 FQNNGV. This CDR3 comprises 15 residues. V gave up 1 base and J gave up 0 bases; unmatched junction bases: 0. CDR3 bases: TGTGCCAGCAGCTTAGGCGGGAGCTCCTACAATGAGCAGTTCTTC. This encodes CASSLGGSSYNEQFF.

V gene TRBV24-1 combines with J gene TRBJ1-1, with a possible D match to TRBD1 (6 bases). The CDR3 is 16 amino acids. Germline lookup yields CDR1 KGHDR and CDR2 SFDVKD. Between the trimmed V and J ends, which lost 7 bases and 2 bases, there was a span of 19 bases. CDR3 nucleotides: TGTGCCACCAGCGAGGACAACAGGGAAGGAAACACTGAAGCTTTCTTT. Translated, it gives CATSEDNREGNTEAFF.

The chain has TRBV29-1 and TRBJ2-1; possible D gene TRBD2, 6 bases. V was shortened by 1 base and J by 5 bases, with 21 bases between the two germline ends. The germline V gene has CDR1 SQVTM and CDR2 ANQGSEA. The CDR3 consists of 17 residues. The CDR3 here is CSVEGNKAGMFDNEQFF. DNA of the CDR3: TGCAGCGTTGAAGGGAATAAGGCGGGGATGTTCGACAATGAGCAGTTCTTC.

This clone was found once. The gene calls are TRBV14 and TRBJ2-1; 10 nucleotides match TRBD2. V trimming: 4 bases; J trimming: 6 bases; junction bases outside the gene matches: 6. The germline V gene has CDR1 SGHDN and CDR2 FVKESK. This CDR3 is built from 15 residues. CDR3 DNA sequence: TGTGCCAGCAGCCTGCTAGCGGGGGAGCCCAATGAGCAGTTCTTC. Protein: CASSLLAGEPNEQFF.

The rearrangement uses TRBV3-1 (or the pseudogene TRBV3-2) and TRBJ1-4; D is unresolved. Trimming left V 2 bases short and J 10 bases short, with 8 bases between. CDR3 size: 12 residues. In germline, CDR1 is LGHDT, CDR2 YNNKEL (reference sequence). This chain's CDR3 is CASSQRRRKLFF. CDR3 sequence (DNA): TGTGCCAGCAGCCAACGGAGAAGAAAACTGTTTTTT.

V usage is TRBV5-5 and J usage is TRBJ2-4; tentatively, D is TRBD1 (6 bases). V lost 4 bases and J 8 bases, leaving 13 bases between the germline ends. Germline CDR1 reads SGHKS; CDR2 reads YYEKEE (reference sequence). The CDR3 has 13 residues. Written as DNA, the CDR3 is TGTGCCAGCAGCCCACAGGGAGTCGACATTCAGTACTTC. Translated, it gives CASSPQGVDIQYF.

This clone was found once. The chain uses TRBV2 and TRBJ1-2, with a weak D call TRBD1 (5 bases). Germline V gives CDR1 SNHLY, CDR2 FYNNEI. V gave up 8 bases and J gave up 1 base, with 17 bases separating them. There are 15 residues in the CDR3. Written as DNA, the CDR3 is TGTGCCAGCCCTACGACGGATGACAGTAACTATGGCTACACCTTC. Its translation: CASPTTDDSNYGYTF.

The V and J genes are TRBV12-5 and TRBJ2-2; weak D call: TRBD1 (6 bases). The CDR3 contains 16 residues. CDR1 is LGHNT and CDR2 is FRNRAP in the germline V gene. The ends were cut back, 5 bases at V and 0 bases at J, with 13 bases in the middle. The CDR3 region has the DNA TGTGCTAGTGGTCCCTACAGGGCCCCGAACACCGGGGAGCTGTTTTTT. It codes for CASGPYRAPNTGELFF.

CDR3 DNA: TGCAGTGCTAGACCAAATCAGCCCCAGCATTTT. This translates into CSARPNQPQHF. The gene calls are TRBV20-1 and TRBJ1-5, with D unresolved. Trimming stripped 2 bases from V and 4 bases from J, with 3 bases between. The CDR3 contains 11 residues. The germline gives CDR1 DFQATT, CDR2 SNEGSKA (reference sequence).

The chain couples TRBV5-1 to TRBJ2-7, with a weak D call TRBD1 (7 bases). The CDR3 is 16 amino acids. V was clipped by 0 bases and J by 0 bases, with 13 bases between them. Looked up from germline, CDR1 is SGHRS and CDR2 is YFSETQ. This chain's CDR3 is CASSLVPGGFSYEQYF. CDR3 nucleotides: TGCGCCAGCAGCTTGGTTCCAGGGGGGTTCTCCTACGAGCAGTACTTC.

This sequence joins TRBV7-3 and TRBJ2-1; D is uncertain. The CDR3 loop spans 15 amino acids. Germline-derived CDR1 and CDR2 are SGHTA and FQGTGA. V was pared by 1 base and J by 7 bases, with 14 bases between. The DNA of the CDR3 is TGTGCCAGCAGCTTAAGTTTCTCTAGTTTAAATGAGCAGTTCTTC. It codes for CASSLSFSSLNEQFF.

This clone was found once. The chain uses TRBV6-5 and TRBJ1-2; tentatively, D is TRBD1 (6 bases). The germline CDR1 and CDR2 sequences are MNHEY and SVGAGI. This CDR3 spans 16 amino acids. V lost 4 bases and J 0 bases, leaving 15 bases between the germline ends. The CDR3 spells CASSSGRGLTNYGYTF. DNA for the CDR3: TGTGCCAGCAGTTCCGGCAGGGGCCTTACTAACTATGGCTACACCTTC.

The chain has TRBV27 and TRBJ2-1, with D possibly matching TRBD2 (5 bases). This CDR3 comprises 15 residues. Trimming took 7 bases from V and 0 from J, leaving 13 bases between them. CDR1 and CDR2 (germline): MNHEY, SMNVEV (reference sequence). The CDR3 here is CASKDGVSSYNEQFF. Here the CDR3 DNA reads TGTGCCAGCAAAGACGGGGTAAGCTCCTACAATGAGCAGTTCTTC.

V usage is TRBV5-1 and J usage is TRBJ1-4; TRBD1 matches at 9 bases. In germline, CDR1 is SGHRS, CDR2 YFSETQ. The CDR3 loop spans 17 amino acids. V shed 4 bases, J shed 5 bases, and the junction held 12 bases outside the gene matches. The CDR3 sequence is CASSPGVEGQGNEKLFF. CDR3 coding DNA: TGCGCCAGCAGCCCGGGTGTAGAGGGACAGGGAAATGAAAAACTGTTTTTT.

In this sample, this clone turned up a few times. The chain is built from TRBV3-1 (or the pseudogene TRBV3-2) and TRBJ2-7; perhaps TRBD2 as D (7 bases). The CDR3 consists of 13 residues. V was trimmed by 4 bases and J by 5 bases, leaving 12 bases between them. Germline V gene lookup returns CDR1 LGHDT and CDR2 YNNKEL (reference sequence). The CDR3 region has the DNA TGTGCCAGCAGCCTCCGGGGGGCTCACGAGCAGTACTTC. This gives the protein CASSLRGAHEQYF.

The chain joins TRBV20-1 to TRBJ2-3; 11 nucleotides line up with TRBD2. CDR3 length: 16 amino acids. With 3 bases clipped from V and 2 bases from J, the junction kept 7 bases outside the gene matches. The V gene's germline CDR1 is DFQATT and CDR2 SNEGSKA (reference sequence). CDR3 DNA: TGCAGTGCTAGTTCGGTAGCGGGGGGGATCACAGATACGCAGTATTTT. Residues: CSASSVAGGITDTQYF.

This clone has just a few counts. DNA for the CDR3: TGTGCCAGCTGTACAGGGAACACTGAAGCTTTCTTT. Its translation: CASCTGNTEAFF. This chain joins TRBV28 and TRBJ1-1; D might be TRBD1 (5 bases). The V end was cut by 8 bases, the J end by 1 base, with 8 bases between. CDR1 is MDHEN and CDR2 is SYDVKM in the germline V gene. There are 12 residues in the CDR3.

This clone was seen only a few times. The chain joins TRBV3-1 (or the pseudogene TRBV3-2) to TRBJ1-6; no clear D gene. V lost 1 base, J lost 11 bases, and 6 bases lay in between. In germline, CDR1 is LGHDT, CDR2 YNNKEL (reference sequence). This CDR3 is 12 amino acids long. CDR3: CASSQGETPLHF. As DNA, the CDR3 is TGTGCCAGCAGCCAAGGAGAGACACCCCTCCACTTT.

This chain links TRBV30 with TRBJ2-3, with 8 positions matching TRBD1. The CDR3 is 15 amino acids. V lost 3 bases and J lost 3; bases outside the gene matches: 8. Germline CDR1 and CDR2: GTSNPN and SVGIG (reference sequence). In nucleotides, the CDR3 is TGTGCCTGGAGCGAAGGACAGGGTACGACAGATACGCAGTATTTT. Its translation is CAWSEGQGTTDTQYF.

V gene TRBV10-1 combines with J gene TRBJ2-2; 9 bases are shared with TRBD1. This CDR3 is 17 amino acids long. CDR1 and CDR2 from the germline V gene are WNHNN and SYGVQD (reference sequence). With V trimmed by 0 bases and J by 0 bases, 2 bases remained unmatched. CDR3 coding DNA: TGCGCCAGCAGTGAGTCCCGGGACAGGGCGAACACCGGGGAGCTGTTTTTT. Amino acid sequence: CASSESRDRANTGELFF.